These 8 T cell receptor beta chains share one sample of origin, sequenced in a study of metastatic and nonmetastatic thyroid tumors. Using MiXCR, TCRdb re-called clones from the PCR reads. The sample yields under 100,000 clones, roughly 8.6% seen once. Every patient was untreated before thyroid surgery. The sample was blood. These receptors originate from a female donor with papillary thyroid cancer or a benign thyroid nodule (not recorded which). Some clones in this sample may be carry-over from other donors' samples.

The CDR3 DNA reads TGTGCCAGCAGCGTCGACACCACAGATACGCAGTATTTT. This translates into CASSVDTTDTQYF. The gene calls are TRBV9 and TRBJ2-3; D is ambiguous. The V and J ends lost 2 bases and 2 bases respectively, with 6 bases between them. Germline V gene data show CDR1 as SGDLS and CDR2 as YYNGEE. The CDR3 sequence is 13 residues long.

This clone has at least ten counts. This sequence joins TRBV4-2 and TRBJ2-7; D assignment may be TRBD1 or TRBD2 (6 bases each). The ends were cut back, 0 bases at V and 0 bases at J, with 12 bases in the middle. CDR3 length equals 16 residues. The germline V gene has CDR1 LGHNA and CDR2 YNFKEQ. The CDR3, as DNA: TGTGCCAGCAGCCAAGAACCGGGGGCCGTCTCCTACGAGCAGTACTTC. The encoded protein is CASSQEPGAVSYEQYF.

Comments on this clone: One base away lies a much larger clone, so this may be a sequencing read error. The chain couples TRBV3-1 to TRBJ2-5; 7 bases align to TRBD1. The V gene's germline CDR1 is LGHDT and CDR2 YNNKEL (reference sequence). The CDR3 runs to 14 residues. V trimming: 3 bases; J trimming: 5 bases; junction bases outside the gene matches: 6. The DNA of the CDR3 is TGTGCCAGCAGCCATAACAGGGGATCCGAGACCCAGTACTTC. This codes for CASSHNRGSETQYF.

This clone came up many times. V usage is TRBV15 and J usage is TRBJ2-3; 8 nucleotides agree with TRBD1. The CDR3 loop spans 15 amino acids. Germline assignment: CDR1 LNHNV and CDR2 YYDKDF (reference sequence). J lost 2 bases, V lost 5 bases, and 6 bases had no gene match. The CDR3 sequence: CATSGRQGSTDTQYF. The CDR3 DNA reads as TGTGCCACCAGCGGTAGACAGGGGTCCACAGATACGCAGTATTTT.

This clone was seen at least ten times. CDR3 DNA: TGTGCCAGCAGTAAGACAGGGGCAGGAAACACCATATATTTT. Residues: CASSKTGAGNTIYF. The chain couples TRBV6-1 to TRBJ1-3, with 8 bases fitting TRBD1. The V segment lost 5 bases and the J segment 4 bases; nucleotides outside the gene matches: 4. Germline assignment: CDR1 MNHNS and CDR2 SASEGT. This CDR3 spans 14 amino acids.

This clone was found a few times. V and J are TRBV18 and TRBJ1-1, with unresolved D. V was cut by 0 bases and J by 2 bases, with 10 bases left in between. Germline V CDR1 and CDR2: KGHSH, LQKENI. This CDR3 contains 15 residues. The CDR3 nucleotides read TGTGCCAGCTCACCACCCGCCCCTGGCAACACTGAAGCTTTCTTT. Translating gives CASSPPAPGNTEAFF.

Many counts were recorded for this clone. The chain couples TRBV3-1 to TRBJ2-3; D gene uncertain. Per the germline V gene, CDR1 is LGHDT and CDR2 is YNNKEL (reference sequence). Deletions cut 2 bases from V and 2 bases from J, with 11 bases between. The length of the CDR3 is 15 residues. CDR3 bases: TGTGCCAGCAGCCAAACCGCGGCGGTCACAGATACGCAGTATTTT. This codes for CASSQTAAVTDTQYF.

This clone has only a few counts. The V and J genes are TRBV5-4 and TRBJ2-1; 10 nucleotides match TRBD1. Losses at the gene ends were 4 bases for V and 8 bases for J; bases not matched to a gene: 9. The CDR3 totals 15 residues. Germline lookup yields CDR1 SGHNT and CDR2 YYREEE (reference sequence). CDR3 protein: CASSTGTGVLDEQFF. Written as DNA, the CDR3 is TGTGCCAGCAGCACCGGGACAGGGGTTTTAGATGAGCAGTTCTTC.